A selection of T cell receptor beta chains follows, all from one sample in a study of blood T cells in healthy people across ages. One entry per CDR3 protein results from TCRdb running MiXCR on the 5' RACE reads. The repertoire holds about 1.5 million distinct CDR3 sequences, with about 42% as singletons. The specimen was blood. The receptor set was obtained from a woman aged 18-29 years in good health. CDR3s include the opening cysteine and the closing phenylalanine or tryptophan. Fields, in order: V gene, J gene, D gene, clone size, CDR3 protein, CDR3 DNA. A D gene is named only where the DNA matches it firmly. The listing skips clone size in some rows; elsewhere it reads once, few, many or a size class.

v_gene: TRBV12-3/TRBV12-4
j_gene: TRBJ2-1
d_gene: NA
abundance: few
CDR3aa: CASGGNPRWGDNEQFF
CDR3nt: TGTGCCAGCGGGGGCAACCCAAGATGGGGTGACAATGAGCAGTTCTTC

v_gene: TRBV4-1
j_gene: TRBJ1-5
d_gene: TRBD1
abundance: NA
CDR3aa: CASSQGTGYQPQHF
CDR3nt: TGCGCCAGCAGCCAAGGGACAGGGTATCAGCCCCAGCATTTT

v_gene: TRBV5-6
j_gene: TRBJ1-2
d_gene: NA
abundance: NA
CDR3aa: CASSPRGGLLGYTF
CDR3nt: TGTGCCAGCAGCCCAAGGGGGGGCTTGTTGGGCTACACCTTC

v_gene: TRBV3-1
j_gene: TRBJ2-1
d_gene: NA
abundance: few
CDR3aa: CASSPALDSYNEQFF
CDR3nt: TGTGCCAGCAGCCCAGCCCTGGACTCCTACAATGAGCAGTTCTTC

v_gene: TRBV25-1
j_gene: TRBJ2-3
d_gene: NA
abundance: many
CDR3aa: CASSWGRTDTQYF
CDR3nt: TGTGCCAGCAGTTGGGGAAGGACAGATACGCAGTATTTT

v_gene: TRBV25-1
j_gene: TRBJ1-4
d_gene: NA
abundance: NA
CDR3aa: CASSQSGPTNEKLFF
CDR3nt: TGTGCCAGCAGTCAATCGGGGCCAACTAATGAAAAACTGTTTTTT

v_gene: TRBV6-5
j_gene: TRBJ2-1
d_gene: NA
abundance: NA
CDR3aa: CASSSRLVQRNEQFF
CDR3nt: TGTGCCAGCAGTTCCCGACTAGTTCAGAGGAATGAGCAGTTCTTC

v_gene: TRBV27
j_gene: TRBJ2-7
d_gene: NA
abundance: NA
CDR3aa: CASSAKGGSYEQYF
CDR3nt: TGTGCCAGCAGCGCCAAGGGGGGGAGCTACGAGCAGTACTTC

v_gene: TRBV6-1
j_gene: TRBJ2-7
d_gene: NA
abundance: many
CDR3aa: CASSEGIRSSYEQYF
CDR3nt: TGTGCCAGCAGTGAAGGGATCCGAAGCTCCTACGAGCAGTACTTC

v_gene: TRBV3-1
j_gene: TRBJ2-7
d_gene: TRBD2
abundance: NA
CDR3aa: CASSPNLAATYEQYF
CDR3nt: TGTGCCAGCAGCCCCAACCTAGCGGCGACCTACGAGCAGTACTTC

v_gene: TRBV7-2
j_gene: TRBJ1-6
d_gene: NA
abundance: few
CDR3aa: CASSIRVYNSPLHF
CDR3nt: TGTGCCAGCAGCATCAGGGTTTATAATTCACCCCTCCACTTT

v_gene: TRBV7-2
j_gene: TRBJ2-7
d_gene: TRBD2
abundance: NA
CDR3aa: CASSSKYWGTSGSYEQYF
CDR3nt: TGTGCCAGCAGCTCAAAGTATTGGGGGACTAGCGGATCCTACGAGCAGTACTTC

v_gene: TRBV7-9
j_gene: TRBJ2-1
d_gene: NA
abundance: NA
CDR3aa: CASSALIDENEQFF
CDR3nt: TGTGCCAGCAGCGCATTGATAGACGAAAATGAGCAGTTCTTC

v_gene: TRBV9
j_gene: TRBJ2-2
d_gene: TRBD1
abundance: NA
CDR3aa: CASSRGTGETGELFF
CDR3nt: TGTGCCAGCAGCCGGGGGACAGGGGAAACCGGGGAGCTGTTTTTT

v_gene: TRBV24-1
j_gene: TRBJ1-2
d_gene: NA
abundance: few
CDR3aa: CATSEQEYYGYTF
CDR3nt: TGTGCCACCAGTGAACAGGAGTACTATGGCTACACCTTC

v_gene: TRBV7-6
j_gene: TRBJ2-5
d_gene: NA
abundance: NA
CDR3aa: CASSFLSTDNEQYF
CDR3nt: TGTGCCAGCAGCTTCCTCTCGACCGACAATGAGCAGTACTTC

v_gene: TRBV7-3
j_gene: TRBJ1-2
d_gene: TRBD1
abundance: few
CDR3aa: CASSHRTGDGYTF
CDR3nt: TGTGCCAGCAGCCATAGGACAGGGGATGGCTACACCTTC

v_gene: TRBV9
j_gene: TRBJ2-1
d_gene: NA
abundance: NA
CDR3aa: CASSVERGSYNEQFF
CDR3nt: TGTGCCAGCAGCGTAGAACGCGGCTCCTACAATGAGCAGTTCTTC

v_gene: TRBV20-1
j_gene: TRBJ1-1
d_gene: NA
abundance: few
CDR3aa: CSARPEGGLINTEAFF
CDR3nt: TGCAGTGCTAGACCCGAGGGGGGCCTAATCAACACTGAAGCTTTCTTT

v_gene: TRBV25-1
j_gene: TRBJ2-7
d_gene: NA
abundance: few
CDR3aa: CASSEKAGEQYF
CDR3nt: TGTGCCAGCAGTGAGAAGGCCGGCGAGCAGTACTTC

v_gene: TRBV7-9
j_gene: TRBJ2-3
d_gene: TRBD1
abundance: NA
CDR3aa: CARSIPTGEDTQYF
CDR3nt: TGTGCCCGCAGCATCCCTACAGGGGAGGATACGCAGTATTTT

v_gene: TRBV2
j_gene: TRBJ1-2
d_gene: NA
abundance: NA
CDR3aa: CASSQSGQGGCTF
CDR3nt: TGTGCCAGCAGTCAGTCGGGTCAAGGTGGCTGCACCTTC

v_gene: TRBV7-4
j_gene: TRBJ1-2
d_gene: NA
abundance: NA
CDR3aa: CASSGEKITWEKGYTF
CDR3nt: TGTGCCAGCAGTGGCGAAAAAATAACATGGGAAAAGGGCTACACCTTC

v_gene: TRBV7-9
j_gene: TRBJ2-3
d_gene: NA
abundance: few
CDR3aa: CASSLGLSGETQYF
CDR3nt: TGTGCCAGCAGCTTAGGGCTGTCCGGGGAAACGCAGTATTTT

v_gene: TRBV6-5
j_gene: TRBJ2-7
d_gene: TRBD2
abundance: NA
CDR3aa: CASSSTGVAGGIEQYF
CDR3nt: TGTGCCAGCAGTTCTACGGGGGTAGCGGGGGGTATCGAGCAGTACTTC

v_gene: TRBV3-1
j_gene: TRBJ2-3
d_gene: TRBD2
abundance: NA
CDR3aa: CASSQVTGGPWDTQYF
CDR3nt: TGTGCCAGCAGCCAAGTTACGGGAGGGCCGTGGGATACGCAGTATTTT

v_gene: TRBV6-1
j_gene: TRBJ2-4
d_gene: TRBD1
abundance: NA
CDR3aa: CATTDRGSIQYF
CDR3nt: TGTGCCACCACGGACAGGGGGAGCATTCAGTACTTC

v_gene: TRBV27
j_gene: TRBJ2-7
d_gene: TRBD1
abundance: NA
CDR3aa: CASSYLAGTGSYNEQYF
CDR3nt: TGTGCCAGCAGTTACTTGGCCGGGACAGGCTCCTACAATGAGCAGTACTTC

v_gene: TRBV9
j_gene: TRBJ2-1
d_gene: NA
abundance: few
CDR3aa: CASSASPNNEQFF
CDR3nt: TGTGCCAGCAGCGCATCTCCGAACAATGAGCAGTTCTTC

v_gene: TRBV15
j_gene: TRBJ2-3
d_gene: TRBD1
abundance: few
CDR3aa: CATSKTGITDTQYF
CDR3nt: TGTGCCACCAGTAAGACAGGGATCACAGATACGCAGTATTTT